What follows describes a single T cell receptor (beta chain). The antigen is unknown. This specimen comes from a study of cytomegalovirus exposure and HLA in healthy donors. Broader study findings: Diagnosis of cytomegalovirus status made by the classifier reportedly showed high specificity and sensitivity.

Trimming left V 7 bases short and J 3 bases short, with 18 bases between. From germline, CDR1 is LGHNT and CDR2 FRNRAP. This CDR3 comprises 15 residues. PCR was performed using 60 Vbeta and 13 Jbeta primers. Libraries were prepared by immunoSEQ multiplex PCR; TCRdb keeps only in-frame clonotypes and omits some of them. The sample contains approximately 170,000 clones, around 78% of which appear only once. What was sequenced was PBMCs. V is TRBV12-5 and J is TRBJ2-5; D is unresolved. The TCR originated in a man aged 35-49 years in good health and CMV-seronegative. The CDR3 region is CASANNGHLKETQYF. The CDR3 nucleotides are TGTGCTAGTGCCAATAATGGGCACCTAAAAGAGACCCAGTACTTC.